The TCR beta chain described here comes from a study of beta chain features in type 1 diabetes. Findings of the study overall: Shortening of TCRB CDR3s, moderate but significant, appeared in all four CD4+ subsets of Type 1 diabetes patients.

The V gene lost 3 bases and the J gene lost 0 bases, with 13 bases spanning the gap. Per germline, CDR1 SEHNR and CDR2 FQNEAQ (reference sequence). The CDR3 has 16 residues. CD45RO/CCR7/CD25/CD127/CD95/CD27 sorting isolated CD4+ naive, central memory, regulatory and stem cell-like memory cells. Notes on this clone: Antigen: not known.

cDNA synthesis used the whole RNA isolate, giving expressed TCRB sequences. The study sequenced naive, central memory and regulatory T cell samples to an average of about 3.57 million reads. Generated by immunoSEQ multiplex PCR, the TCRdb table keeps only in-frame clones and is missing some. The sample holds 600,000 to 700,000 clones; roughly 13% are singletons and the top ten take 0.02% to 0.025%. Source material: naive CD4+ T cells from blood. The receptor was derived from a man between 18 and 35 years old with type 1 diabetes. V gene TRBV7-9 combines with J gene TRBJ2-3, with D perhaps matching TRBD1 (5 bases). Here the CDR3 DNA reads TGTGCCAGCAGCTTGGGTGGGGCAGAAAGCACAGATACGCAGTATTTT. Translation: CASSLGGAESTDTQYF.